This is a list of T cell receptor beta chains from one sample in a study of cytomegalovirus exposure and HLA in healthy donors. Repertoires were generated with immunoSEQ multiplex PCR, while TCRdb's copy carries only in-frame clones and drops some. The sample is made up of 60,000 to 80,000 clones, and the top ten hold about 5% of it. Material for sequencing was PBMCs. Receptors originate from a man between 35 and 55 years old in good health and CMV-seronegative. CDR3s include the opening cysteine and the closing phenylalanine or tryptophan. Fields, in order: CDR3 length, D gene, V gene, J gene, clone size, CDR3 DNA, CDR3 protein. A D gene is named only where the DNA matches it firmly. Clone sizes are given selectively: once, few, many, or a class where the clone is expanded.

13	.	TRBV19	TRBJ1-5	.	TGTGCCAGTAGTATGAGAGGGAATCAGCCCCAGCATTTT	CASSMRGNQPQHF
15	TRBD1	TRBV19	TRBJ2-1	.	TGTGCCAGTAGTAGAGGGGGACAGAGTACCAATGAGCAGTTCTTC	CASSRGGQSTNEQFF
15	.	TRBV15	TRBJ1-4	.	TGTGCCACCAGCACCGAGTGGGGGGTTGGGGAAAAACTGTTTTTT	CATSTEWGVGEKLFF
12	TRBD1	TRBV6-5	TRBJ1-2	.	TGTGCCAGCCAGACAGGGTTGAACGGCTACACCTTC	CASQTGLNGYTF
13	.	TRBV6-1	TRBJ1-3	.	TGTGCCAGCAGTTCAGAGGGCGGAAACACCATATATTTT	CASSSEGGNTIYF
17	TRBD2	TRBV27	TRBJ2-7	.	TGTGCCAGCAGTTTACTAGGAACTAGCGGGGATCCGGGCGAGCAGTACTTC	CASSLLGTSGDPGEQYF
15	.	TRBV19	TRBJ1-5	.	TGTGCCAGTAGTATAGATTCAGGGCCCACGGAGCCCCAGCATTTT	CASSIDSGPTEPQHF
17	.	TRBV4-3	TRBJ2-4	.	TGCGCCAGCAGCCAAGGGGTAGCTGGGTCGGCCAAAAACATTCAGTACTTC	CASSQGVAGSAKNIQYF
12	.	TRBV7-2	TRBJ2-7	.	TGTGCCAGCAGCTTTTATACCCAGGAGCAGTACTTC	CASSFYTQEQYF
20	TRBD2	TRBV4-1	TRBJ2-1	.	TGCGCCAGCAGCCAATTTAGCGGGATGGCGGCGGTAAGCTCCTACAATGAGCAGTTCTTC	CASSQFSGMAAVSSYNEQFF
15	TRBD2	TRBV5-1	TRBJ2-1	.	TGCGCCAGCAGCTCTAGCGGGGGCTCCTACAATGAGCAGTTCTTC	CASSSSGGSYNEQFF
13	TRBD1	TRBV30	TRBJ2-7	.	TGTGCCTGGAGTATAGACAGGGCCCCTTTTTTGTACTTC	CAWSIDRAPFLYF
14	.	TRBV6-5	TRBJ2-7	.	TGTGCCAGCAGTGGGAGGCAGGGGGCCTACGAGCAGTACTTC	CASSGRQGAYEQYF
15	TRBD1	TRBV14	TRBJ2-2	.	TGTGCCAGCAGACAAGGACAGGGAAACACCGGGGAGCTGTTTTTT	CASRQGQGNTGELFF
15	TRBD1	TRBV7-9	TRBJ1-1	.	TGTGCCAGCAGCTTAATTGAGGGGGCGAACACTGAAGCTTTCTTT	CASSLIEGANTEAFF
15	TRBD1	TRBV4-3	TRBJ2-3	.	TGCGCCAGCAGCCCTGGGACAGGGACCACAGATACGCAGTATTTT	CASSPGTGTTDTQYF
16	TRBD2	TRBV29-1	TRBJ2-4	.	TGCAGCGTTGTGCTAGCGGGAGGGGGGACCAAAAACATTCAGTACTTC	CSVVLAGGGTKNIQYF
13	.	TRBV4-3	TRBJ1-3	.	TGCGCCAGCAGCCAAGGGGAGGGAAACACCATATATTTT	CASSQGEGNTIYF
17	.	TRBV6-1	TRBJ1-4	.	TGTGCCAGCAGTGAAATATGGGGGACACAGACTAATGAAAAACTGTTTTTT	CASSEIWGTQTNEKLFF
15	TRBD2	TRBV2	TRBJ2-5	.	TGTGCCAGCAGTAGGCCTCTAGCGGGGTCGGAGACCCAGTACTTC	CASSRPLAGSETQYF
17	TRBD1	TRBV7-2	TRBJ2-3	.	TGTGCCAGCAGCCCCGATAACAGGGGAGCCAGCACAGATACGCAGTATTTT	CASSPDNRGASTDTQYF
16	TRBD1	TRBV6-6	TRBJ1-1	.	TGTGCCAGCAGTGTGGGACAGGCCAGGGGGAACACTGAAGCTTTCTTT	CASSVGQARGNTEAFF
16	TRBD2	TRBV5-4	TRBJ2-7	.	TGTGCCAGCAGCTTACAACTAGCGGGGGGCGGCGACGAGCAGTACTTC	CASSLQLAGGGDEQYF
14	TRBD1	TRBV6-5	TRBJ1-3	.	TGTGCCAGCAGAACGGGACAGCCTGGAAACACCATATATTTT	CASRTGQPGNTIYF
15	TRBD2	TRBV9	TRBJ2-5	.	TGTGCCAGCGCGGGAGGTGGGGGAGGGTTTGAGACCCAGTACTTC	CASAGGGGGFETQYF
14	.	TRBV6-1	TRBJ2-2	.	TGTGCCAGCACGAGGACAGCTGTTACCGGGGAGCTGTTTTTT	CASTRTAVTGELFF
15	TRBD1	TRBV5-5	TRBJ2-1	.	TGTGCCAGCAGCATCGGGACAGTAACCTACAATGAGCAGTTCTTC	CASSIGTVTYNEQFF
14	.	TRBV7-2	TRBJ1-4	.	TGTGCCAGCAGCTTTTCAACAACTAATGAAAAACTGTTTTTT	CASSFSTTNEKLFF
13	.	TRBV7-9	TRBJ2-5	.	TGTGCCAGCAGCTTAACAGGGTACGAGACCCAGTACTTC	CASSLTGYETQYF
15	.	TRBV6-1	TRBJ1-5	.	TGTGCCAGCAGTGGATATGGGGGAGGTTATCAGCCCCAGCATTTT	CASSGYGGGYQPQHF
13	.	TRBV6-4	TRBJ1-1	.	TGTGCCAGCAGTGACAGCTACAGGGTGGATAGTTTCTTT	CASSDSYRVDSFF
15	TRBD2	TRBV7-2	TRBJ2-3	.	TGTGCCACGCAGACTAGCGGAATTAGCACAGATACGCAGTATTTT	CATQTSGISTDTQYF
12	.	TRBV7-8	TRBJ1-1	.	TGTGCCAGCAGCAATGGACTCACTGAAGCTTTCTTT	CASSNGLTEAFF
14	.	TRBV4-1	TRBJ1-1	medium-sized	TGCGCCAGCAGTGGGGGGAGGTCGAGCACTGAAGCTTTCTTT	CASSGGRSSTEAFF
15	TRBD2	TRBV9	TRBJ2-7	.	TGTGCCAGCAGCGCGTCTAGCGGGAGGGCTCACGAGCAGTACTTC	CASSASSGRAHEQYF
16	TRBD1	TRBV7-2	TRBJ2-6	.	TGTGCCAGCAGCTGGACAGGGGGCGCTGGGGCCAACGTCCTGACTTTC	CASSWTGGAGANVLTF
13	.	TRBV30	TRBJ2-5	.	TGTGCCTTACGGCAGGAGGCAGGAGAGACCCAGTACTTC	CALRQEAGETQYF
14	TRBD1	TRBV7-6	TRBJ2-2	.	TGTGCCAGCAGCGAGGGGACAGTCACCGGGGAGCTGTTTTTT	CASSEGTVTGELFF
14	.	TRBV7-2	TRBJ2-3	.	TGTGCCAGCAGCTTAGAACAGGGAGCAGGTACGCAGTATTTT	CASSLEQGAGTQYF
13	TRBD1	TRBV30	TRBJ1-1	.	TGTGCCTGGAGTCGGGGACAGGGGCTCTCGGCTTTCTTT	CAWSRGQGLSAFF
16	.	TRBV18	TRBJ1-3	.	TGTGCCAGCTCCCCCCTAACTGGAGGGCTTGGAAACACCATATATTTT	CASSPLTGGLGNTIYF
14	.	TRBV27	TRBJ2-7	.	TGTGCCAGCAAAACTAGTGGGAGCTCCTACGAGCAGTACTTC	CASKTSGSSYEQYF
19	TRBD2	TRBV5-4	TRBJ2-1	.	TGTGCCAGCAGCTTGGGTGGTAGCGGGGGTCCCCTCTCCTACAATGAGCAGTTCTTC	CASSLGGSGGPLSYNEQFF
13	.	TRBV15	TRBJ2-2	.	TGTGCCACCAGCCGACACAACACCGGGGAGCTGTTTTTT	CATSRHNTGELFF
14	TRBD1	TRBV5-4	TRBJ2-5	.	TGTGCCAGCAGCCCAGGACAGGTCCAAGAGACCCAGTACTTC	CASSPGQVQETQYF
14	TRBD1	TRBV7-2	TRBJ1-2	.	TGTGCCAGCAGCCTGGGACAGGGGATCGATGGCTACACCTTC	CASSLGQGIDGYTF
13	TRBD1	TRBV9	TRBJ1-2	.	TGTGCCAGCAGCGCTGGGACAGGGGTCGGCTACACCTTC	CASSAGTGVGYTF
12	.	TRBV15	TRBJ2-5	.	TGTGCCACCAGCATAGTTGAGGGGACCCAGTACTTC	CATSIVEGTQYF
15	.	TRBV5-4	TRBJ2-5	.	TGTGCCAGCAGCTTGGATATGTCTAGCGCGGAGACCCAGTACTTC	CASSLDMSSAETQYF
15	.	TRBV19	TRBJ2-7	.	TGTGCCAGTAGTCCCCTTGGTGGGAGCGCCCACGAGCAGTACTTC	CASSPLGGSAHEQYF
15	.	TRBV15	TRBJ1-5	.	TGTGCCACCAGCAGAATGGGGGGGGCAAATCAGCCCCAGCATTTT	CATSRMGGANQPQHF
13	.	TRBV29-1	TRBJ2-3	.	TGCAGCGTTGTAGCGACCCATCCGGGGACGCAGTATTTT	CSVVATHPGTQYF